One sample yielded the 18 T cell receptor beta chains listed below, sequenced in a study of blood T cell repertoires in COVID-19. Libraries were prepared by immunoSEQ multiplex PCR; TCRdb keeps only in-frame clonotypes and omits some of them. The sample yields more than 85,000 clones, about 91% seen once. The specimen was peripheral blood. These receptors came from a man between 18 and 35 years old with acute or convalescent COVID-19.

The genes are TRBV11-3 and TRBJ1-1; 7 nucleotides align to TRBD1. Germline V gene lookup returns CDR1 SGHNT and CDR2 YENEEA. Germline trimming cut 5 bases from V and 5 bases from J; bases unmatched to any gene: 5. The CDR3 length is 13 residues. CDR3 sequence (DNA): TGTGCCAGCAGCGTTTCACAGGGGACTGAAGCTTTCTTT. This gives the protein CASSVSQGTEAFF.

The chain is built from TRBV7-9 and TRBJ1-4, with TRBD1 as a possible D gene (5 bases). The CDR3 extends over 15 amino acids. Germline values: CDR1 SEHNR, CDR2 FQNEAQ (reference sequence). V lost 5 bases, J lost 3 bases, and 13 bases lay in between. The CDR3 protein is CASSQTEGANEKLFF. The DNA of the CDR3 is TGTGCCAGCAGCCAGACAGAAGGAGCTAATGAAAAACTGTTTTTT.

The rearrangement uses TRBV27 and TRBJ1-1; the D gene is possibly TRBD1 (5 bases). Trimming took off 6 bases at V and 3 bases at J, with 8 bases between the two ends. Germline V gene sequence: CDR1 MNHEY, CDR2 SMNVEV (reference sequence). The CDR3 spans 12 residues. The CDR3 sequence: CASSDSYTEAFF. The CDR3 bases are TGTGCCAGCAGCGACAGCTACACTGAAGCTTTCTTT.

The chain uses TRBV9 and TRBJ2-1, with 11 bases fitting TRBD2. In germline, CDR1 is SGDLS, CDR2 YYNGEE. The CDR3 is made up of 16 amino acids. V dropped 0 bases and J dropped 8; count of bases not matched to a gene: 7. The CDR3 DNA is TGTGCCAGCAGCGTAGCCACTAGCGGGAGTACGTATGAGCAGTTCTTC. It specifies CASSVATSGSTYEQFF.

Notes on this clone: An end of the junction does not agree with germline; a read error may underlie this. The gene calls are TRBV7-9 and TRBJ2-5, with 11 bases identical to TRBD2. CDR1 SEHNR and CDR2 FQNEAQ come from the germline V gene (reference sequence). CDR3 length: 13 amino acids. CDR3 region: CASRLAGGETQYF. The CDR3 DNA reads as TGTGCCAGCAGATTAGCGGGAGGGGAGACCCAGTACTTC. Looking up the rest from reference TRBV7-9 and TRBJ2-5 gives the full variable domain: DTGVSQNPRHKITKRGQNVTFRCDPISEHNRLYWYRQTLGQGPEFLTYFQNEAQLEKSRLLSDRFSAERPKGSFSTLEIQRTEQGDSAMYLCASRLAGGETQYFGPGTRLLVL.

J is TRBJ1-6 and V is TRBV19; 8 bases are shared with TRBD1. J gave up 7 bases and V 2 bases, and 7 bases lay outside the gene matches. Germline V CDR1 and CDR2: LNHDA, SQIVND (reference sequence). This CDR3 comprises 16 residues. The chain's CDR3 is CASSIQTGQGNSPLHF. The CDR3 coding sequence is TGTGCCAGTAGTATACAAACCGGACAGGGAAATTCACCCCTCCACTTT.

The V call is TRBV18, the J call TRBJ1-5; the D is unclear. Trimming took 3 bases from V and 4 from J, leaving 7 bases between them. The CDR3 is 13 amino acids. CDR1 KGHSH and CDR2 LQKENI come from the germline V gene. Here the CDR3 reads CASSPGPNQPQHF. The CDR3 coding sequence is TGTGCCAGCTCACCTGGGCCTAATCAGCCCCAGCATTTT.

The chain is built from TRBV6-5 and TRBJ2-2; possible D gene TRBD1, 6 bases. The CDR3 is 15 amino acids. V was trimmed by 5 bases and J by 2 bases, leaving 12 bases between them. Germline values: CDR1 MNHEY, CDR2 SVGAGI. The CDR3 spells CASSPTGPNTGELFF. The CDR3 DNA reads TGTGCCAGCAGTCCGACAGGCCCTAACACCGGGGAGCTGTTTTTT.

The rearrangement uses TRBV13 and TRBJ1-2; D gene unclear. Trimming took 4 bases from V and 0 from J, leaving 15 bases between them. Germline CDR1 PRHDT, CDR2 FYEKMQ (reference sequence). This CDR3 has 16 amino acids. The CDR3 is CASSSEVSRANYGYTF. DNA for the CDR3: TGTGCCAGCAGCTCGGAGGTGAGCCGAGCTAACTATGGCTACACCTTC.

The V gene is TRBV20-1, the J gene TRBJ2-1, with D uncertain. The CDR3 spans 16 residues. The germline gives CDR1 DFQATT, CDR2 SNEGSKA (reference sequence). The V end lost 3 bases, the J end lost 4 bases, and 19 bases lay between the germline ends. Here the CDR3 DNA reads TGCAGTGCTAGTTGGGTACAGACAAGATTGTACAATGAGCAGTTCTTC. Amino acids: CSASWVQTRLYNEQFF.

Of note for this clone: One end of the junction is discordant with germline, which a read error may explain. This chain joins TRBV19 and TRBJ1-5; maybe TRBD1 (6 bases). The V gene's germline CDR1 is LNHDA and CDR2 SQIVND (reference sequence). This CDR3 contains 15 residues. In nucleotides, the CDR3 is TGTGCCAGTAGGATAGGGGGAGGAGGCAATCAGCCCCAGCATTTT. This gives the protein CASRIGGGGNQPQHF.

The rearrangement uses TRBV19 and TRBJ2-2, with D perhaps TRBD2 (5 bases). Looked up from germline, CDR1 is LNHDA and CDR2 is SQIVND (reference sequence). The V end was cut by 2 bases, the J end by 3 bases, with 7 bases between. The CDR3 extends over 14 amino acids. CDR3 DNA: TGTGCCAGTAGTATACGGGGTTACACCGGGGAGCTGTTTTTT. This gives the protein CASSIRGYTGELFF.

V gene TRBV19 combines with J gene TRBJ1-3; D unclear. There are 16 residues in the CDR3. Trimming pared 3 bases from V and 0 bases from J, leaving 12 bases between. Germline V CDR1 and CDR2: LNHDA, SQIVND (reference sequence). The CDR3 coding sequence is TGTGCCAGTAGTATTTCACGAATCGGCTCTGGAAACACCATATATTTT. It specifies CASSISRIGSGNTIYF. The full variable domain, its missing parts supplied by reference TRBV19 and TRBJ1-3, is DGGITQSPKYLFRKEGQNVTLSCEQNLNHDAMYWYRQDPGQGLRLIYYSQIVNDFQKGDIAEGYSVSREKKESFPLTVTSAQKNPTAFYLCASSISRIGSGNTIYFGEGSWLTVV.

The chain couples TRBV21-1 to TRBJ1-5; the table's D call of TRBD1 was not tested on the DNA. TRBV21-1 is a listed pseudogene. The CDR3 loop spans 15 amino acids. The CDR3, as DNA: TGTGCCAGCAGCGTTCAGGACAGATTAAATCAGCCCCAGCATTTT. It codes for CASSVQDRLNQPQHF.

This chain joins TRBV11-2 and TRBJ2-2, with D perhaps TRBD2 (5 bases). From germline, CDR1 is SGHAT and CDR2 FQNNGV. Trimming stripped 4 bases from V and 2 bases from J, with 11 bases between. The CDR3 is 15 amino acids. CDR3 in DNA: TGTGCCAGCAGCTCGCGGACGGGAAACACCGGGGAGCTGTTTTTT. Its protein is CASSSRTGNTGELFF.

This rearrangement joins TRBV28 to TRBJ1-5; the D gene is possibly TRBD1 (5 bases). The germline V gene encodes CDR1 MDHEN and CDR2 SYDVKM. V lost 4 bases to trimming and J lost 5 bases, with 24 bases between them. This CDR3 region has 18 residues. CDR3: CASSSPQSYGTDDQPQHF. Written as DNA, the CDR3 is TGTGCCAGCAGTTCGCCTCAATCTTACGGGACTGATGATCAGCCCCAGCATTTT.

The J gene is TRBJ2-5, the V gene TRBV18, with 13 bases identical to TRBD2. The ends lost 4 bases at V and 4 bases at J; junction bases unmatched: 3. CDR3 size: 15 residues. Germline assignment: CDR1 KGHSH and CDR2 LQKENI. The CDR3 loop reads CASSRLAGGGETQYF. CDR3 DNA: TGTGCCAGCTCACGACTAGCGGGAGGAGGAGAGACCCAGTACTTC.

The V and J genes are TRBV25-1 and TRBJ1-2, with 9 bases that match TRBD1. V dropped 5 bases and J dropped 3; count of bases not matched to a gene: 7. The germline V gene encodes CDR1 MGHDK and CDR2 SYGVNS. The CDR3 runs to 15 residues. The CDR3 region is CASSRTGVNDYGYTF. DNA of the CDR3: TGTGCCAGCAGTAGGACAGGGGTGAACGACTATGGCTACACCTTC.